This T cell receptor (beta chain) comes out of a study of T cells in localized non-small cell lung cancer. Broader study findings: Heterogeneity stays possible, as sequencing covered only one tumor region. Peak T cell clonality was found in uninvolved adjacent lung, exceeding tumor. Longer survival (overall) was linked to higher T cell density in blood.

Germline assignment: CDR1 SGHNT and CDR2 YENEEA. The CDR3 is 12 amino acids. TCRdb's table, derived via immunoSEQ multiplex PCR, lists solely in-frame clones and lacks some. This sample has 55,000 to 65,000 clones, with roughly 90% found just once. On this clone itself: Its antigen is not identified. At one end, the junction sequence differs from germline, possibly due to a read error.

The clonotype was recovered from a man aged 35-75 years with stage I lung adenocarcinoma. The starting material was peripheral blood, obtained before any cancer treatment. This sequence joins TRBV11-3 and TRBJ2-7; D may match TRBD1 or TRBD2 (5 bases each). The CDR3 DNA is TGTGCCAGCAGTCCGTCCGGGACGGCCCTTTCCTTC. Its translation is CASSPSGTALSF.